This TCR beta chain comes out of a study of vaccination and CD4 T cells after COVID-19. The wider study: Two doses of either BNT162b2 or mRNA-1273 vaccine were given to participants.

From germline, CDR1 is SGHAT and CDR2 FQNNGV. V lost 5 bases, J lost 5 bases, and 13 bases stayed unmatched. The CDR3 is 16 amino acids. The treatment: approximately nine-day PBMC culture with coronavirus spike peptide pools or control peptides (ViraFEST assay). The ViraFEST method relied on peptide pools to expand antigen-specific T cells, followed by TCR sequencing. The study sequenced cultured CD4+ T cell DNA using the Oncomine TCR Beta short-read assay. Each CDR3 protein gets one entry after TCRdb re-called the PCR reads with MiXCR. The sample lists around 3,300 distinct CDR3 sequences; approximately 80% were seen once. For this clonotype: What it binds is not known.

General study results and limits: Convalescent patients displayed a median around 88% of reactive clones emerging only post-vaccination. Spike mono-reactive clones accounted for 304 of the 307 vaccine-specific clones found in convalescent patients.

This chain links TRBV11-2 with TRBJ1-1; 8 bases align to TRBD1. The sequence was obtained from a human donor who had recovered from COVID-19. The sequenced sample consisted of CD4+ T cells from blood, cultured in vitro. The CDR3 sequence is CASSPKDYRGSTEAFF. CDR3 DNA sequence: TGTGCCAGCAGCCCCAAAGATTACAGGGGGTCAACTGAAGCTTTCTTT.